The next 3 T cell receptor beta chains were all read from a single sample in a study of cytomegalovirus exposure and HLA in healthy donors. Researchers ran the PCR with 60 Vbeta and 13 Jbeta primers. TCRdb keeps only in-frame clones here, not all; method: immunoSEQ multiplex PCR. The table includes under 150,000 clones, 81% detected once. Sequenced material: PBMCs. These receptors were obtained from a man between 18 and 35 years old in good health and CMV-seronegative.

The chain recombines TRBV7-2 with TRBJ1-4; D is possibly TRBD1 (5 bases). CDR1 is SGHTA, CDR2 FQGNSA, per germline. Trimming pared 0 bases from V and 0 bases from J, leaving 11 bases between. The CDR3 length is 17 residues. The CDR3 sequence is CASSLAAGTATNEKLFF. The CDR3 DNA sequence: TGTGCCAGCAGCTTAGCCGCGGGGACGGCAACTAATGAAAAACTGTTTTTT.

The chain employs TRBV15 and TRBJ2-7; tentatively, D is TRBD2 (6 bases). Between the trimmed V and J ends, which lost 3 bases and 2 bases, there was a span of 11 bases. The germline V gene has CDR1 LNHNV and CDR2 YYDKDF (reference sequence). This CDR3 spans 14 amino acids. CDR3 residues: CATSSRGNTYEQYF. The CDR3 DNA reads TGTGCCACCAGCAGTCGGGGGAATACCTACGAGCAGTACTTC. The variable domain in full, completed from reference TRBV15 and TRBJ2-7, reads DAMVIQNPRYQVTQFGKPVTLSCSQTLNHNVMYWYQQKSSQAPKLLFHYYDKDFNNEADTPDNFQSRRPNTSFCFLDIRSPGLGDTAMYLCATSSRGNTYEQYFGPGTRLTVT.

The V gene is TRBV5-4, the J gene TRBJ1-3; D unclear. The germline gives CDR1 SGHNT, CDR2 YYREEE (reference sequence). The CDR3 is 15 residues long. Deletions cut 2 bases from V and 2 bases from J, with 11 bases between. The DNA for the CDR3 is TGTGCCAGCAGCTTTGAAGGAGGTACTGGAAACACCATATATTTT. Translating gives CASSFEGGTGNTIYF.